A selection of T cell receptor beta chains follows, all from one sample in a study of blood T cells in healthy people across ages. TCRdb reanalysed the 5' RACE reads using MiXCR and keeps one entry per CDR3 protein. The sample holds 550,000 to 800,000 distinct CDR3 sequences, under 25% seen once. Sequenced input: blood. The receptors were sampled from a man in his 70s in good health. Each CDR3 is given with its conserved first and last residue. The D gene is left open where the match is weak. Only part of the rows carry a size: once, few, many, or a class if the clone is expanded.

TRBV7-2	TRBD1	TRBJ1-3	.	TGTGCCAGCAGCTCGGGACAGGTCCTTGGAAACACCATATATTTT	CASSSGQVLGNTIYF
TRBV6-2/TRBV6-3	.	TRBJ1-6	few	TGTGCCAGCAGTTACGACGGCTCCTATAATTCACCCCTCCACTTT	CASSYDGSYNSPLHF
TRBV7-2	TRBD1	TRBJ1-2	few	TGTGCCAGCAGCTTAGAAGACAGGGACGACTATGGCTACACCTTC	CASSLEDRDDYGYTF
TRBV5-4	.	TRBJ2-1	.	TGTGCCAGCAGCAAAGAGACTTGGTCTGGGGATGAGCAGTTCTTC	CASSKETWSGDEQFF
TRBV24-1	TRBD1	TRBJ2-5	.	TGTGCCACCAGTGATCCTTCGACAGGGGACCAAGAGACCCAGTACTTC	CATSDPSTGDQETQYF
TRBV9	.	TRBJ2-2	few	TGTGCCAGCAGCGGAAACAGGGCTGGCACCGGGGAGCTGTTTTTT	CASSGNRAGTGELFF
TRBV7-9	.	TRBJ1-4	.	TGTGCCAGCAGCGACCGGGGGACTAATGAAAAACTGTTTTTT	CASSDRGTNEKLFF
TRBV15	.	TRBJ2-1	few	TGTGCCACCAGCAGCCAGACTTACAATGAGCAGTTCTTC	CATSSQTYNEQFF
TRBV9	.	TRBJ2-3	many	TGTGCCAGCAGCACAAGGACAGCGCTCTCAGATACGCAGTATTTT	CASSTRTALSDTQYF
TRBV3-1	.	TRBJ2-1	many	TGTGCCAGCTGCACGGGAGTTAGTAATGAGCAGTTCTTC	CASCTGVSNEQFF
TRBV29-1	.	TRBJ2-7	many	TGCAGCGTTGAAGATGGCAGCTACGAGCAGTACTTC	CSVEDGSYEQYF
TRBV7-2	TRBD2	TRBJ2-7	many	TGTGCCAGCAGCTTACTAGCGGGAGGAACTGGGGAGCAGTACTTC	CASSLLAGGTGEQYF
TRBV2	.	TRBJ2-1	.	TGTGCCAGCGGGTCCAATGAGCAGTTCTTC	CASGSNEQFF
TRBV20-1	TRBD2	TRBJ2-4	once	TGCAGTGCTCGGGGGGAGGACAAAAACACTCAGTACTTC	CSARGEDKNTQYF
TRBV6-5	TRBD2	TRBJ2-5	many	TGTGCCAGCAGCCGGCTAGCGGGAGGTGGGGAGACCCAGTACTTC	CASSRLAGGGETQYF
TRBV7-6	.	TRBJ1-4	.	TGTGCCAGCAGCTTAATGTCAGGGCGGAATTCTGAAAAACTGTTTTTT	CASSLMSGRNSEKLFF
TRBV20-1	TRBD1	TRBJ2-1	many	TGCAGTGCTAGAGATACAGGGGATGGTGAGCAGTTCTTC	CSARDTGDGEQFF
TRBV20-1	TRBD1	TRBJ2-7	.	TGCAGTGCTAGAGACGGACAGGGAAAGGTTGAGCAGTACTTC	CSARDGQGKVEQYF
TRBV7-2	.	TRBJ2-7	many	TGTGCCAGCAGCCTAACGAGGGATCCCTCCTACGAGCAGTACTTC	CASSLTRDPSYEQYF
TRBV28	.	TRBJ2-1	many	TGTGCCAGCAGTTTGCCTCGAGTTTACAATGAGCAGTTCTTC	CASSLPRVYNEQFF